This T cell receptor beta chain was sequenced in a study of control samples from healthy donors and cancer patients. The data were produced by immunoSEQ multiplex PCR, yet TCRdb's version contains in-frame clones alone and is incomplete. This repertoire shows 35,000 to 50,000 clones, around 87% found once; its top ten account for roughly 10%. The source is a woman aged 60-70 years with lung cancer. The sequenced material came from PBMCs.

Written as DNA, the CDR3 is TGTGCCAGCAGTCACGGGACAGGGAACACCATATATTTT. The encoded protein is CASSHGTGNTIYF. The genes are TRBV27 and TRBJ1-3; 9 bases are shared with TRBD1. Germline CDR1 and CDR2: MNHEY and SMNVEV (reference sequence). The CDR3 sequence is 13 residues long. With V trimmed by 5 bases and J by 7 bases, 3 bases remained unmatched.